Listed below are T cell receptor beta chains from one sample, sequenced in a study of monozygotic twins with inflammatory bowel disease. TCRdb reprocessed the 5' RACE reads; each CDR3 protein has one entry and no DNA is given. The sample shows 350,000 to 500,000 distinct CDR3 sequences, and around 2.4% sits with its ten largest clones. Sequencing was carried out using blood. The receptor set was obtained from a human donor with ulcerative colitis or Crohn's disease, or a healthy co-twin of an affected twin (not recorded which). Both conserved end residues are part of each CDR3.

j_call v_call cdr3_aa
TRBJ2-2 TRBV6-5 CASSYDSPGELFF
TRBJ2-1 TRBV7-2 CASSLAELAEQFF
TRBJ1-2 TRBV20-1 CSAKEGTPYGYTF
TRBJ2-7 TRBV20-1 CSARDSSGSNEQYF
TRBJ2-5 TRBV18 CASSPQNSGRGETQYF
TRBJ2-2 TRBV10-3 CAISSGTGNTGELFF
TRBJ2-7 TRBV13 CASSLDPSPGEQYF
TRBJ1-3 TRBV10-3 CAISSGQPPGNTIYF
TRBJ2-3 TRBV20-1 CSARAPSGVSSTDTQYF
TRBJ2-7 TRBV5-1 CASSTRTGVYEQYF
TRBJ1-4 TRBV20-1 CSAGENEKLFF
TRBJ2-7 TRBV2 CASRVAGETNF
TRBJ2-7 TRBV7-2 CASSLAGGTSEQYF
TRBJ2-5 TRBV25-1 CASSDEETQYF
TRBJ2-1 TRBV7-3 CASSLRGGGVNEQFF
TRBJ2-1 TRBV20-1 CSARRVAGGFGNEQFF
TRBJ2-1 TRBV20-1 CSARDISRGAYNEQFF
TRBJ2-7 TRBV3-1 CASGQETQAGNYEQYF
TRBJ2-3 TRBV5-5 CASSGTFTDTQYF
TRBJ2-7 TRBV5-1 CASSLDGNRDYEQYF
TRBJ1-5 TRBV5-6 CASSPGLINQPQYF
TRBJ1-3 TRBV7-2 CAARDPGNTIYF
TRBJ2-7 TRBV3-1 CASSQASHPEQYF
TRBJ1-2 TRBV5-1 CASSFEGGDGYTF
TRBJ2-5 TRBV7-8 CASSLEGPRQETQYF
TRBJ2-7 TRBV7-2 CASGLVQGLAGGEQYF
TRBJ2-7 TRBV6-2/TRBV6-3 CASSYPLAGASYEQYF
TRBJ1-2 TRBV7-2 CASSLSSGTLYGYTF
TRBJ1-1 TRBV27 CASSFGTGSHEAFF
TRBJ1-1 TRBV5-8 CASSPTNRGTEAFF
TRBJ2-2 TRBV27 CASSPHRELFF
TRBJ1-2 TRBV30 CAWSVNLNYGYTF
TRBJ2-2 TRBV4-1 CASSQDWGLARTELFF
TRBJ1-2 TRBV4-1 CASSRGPREGAGYTF
TRBJ2-3 TRBV7-2 CASSLEGPGLTDTQYF